The clone carrying this T cell receptor beta chain was seen only a few times. Antigen unknown. Germline CDR1 is GTSNPN and CDR2 is SVGIG (reference sequence). Trimming left V 1 base short and J 7 bases short, with 10 bases between. This CDR3 spans 13 amino acids. TCRdb passed the 5' RACE reads through MiXCR, listing each CDR3 protein once. The repertoire holds approximately 2,500 distinct CDR3 sequences, 5.8% seen once, with 7% to 10% in the top ten. The sample is drawn from a study of spatial heterogeneity in lung cancer. Study background: Alpha-chain detections were consistently fewer than beta-chain detections among the sequences.

Findings and caveats of the study: Mutation counts in tumors were tracked by counts of expanded intratumoral alpha and beta TCRs.

The time point here: sample taken at primary tumor resection. The receptor's source is a male donor with early-stage non-small cell lung cancer. Specimen: lung tumor tissue, collected at surgery. This chain links TRBV30 with TRBJ2-2; TRBD1 or TRBD2 may be the D gene (5 bases each). The CDR3 loop is CAWSGDRDGELFF. CDR3 DNA sequence: TGTGCCTGGAGTGGGGACCGAGACGGGGAGCTGTTTTTT.